This T cell receptor (beta chain) originates from a study of shared clonotypes between healthy human individuals (TCRdb year 2020). Background for the entire study: The cohort included three men and a couple of women between 18 and 49 years of age. For each donor, three plates each were used for CD4 naive and CD4 memory, two plates were used for CD8 naive, and one plate was used for CD8 memory. Blood TCR repertoires of about 5 healthy adults were deeply sequenced to estimate repertoire size and the extent of clonotype sharing between individuals. To increase sequencing depth and limit assay-specific biases, different laboratories used diverse techniques to prepare libraries and sequence TCR repertoires. Leukapheresis yielded between about 0.94 and 8.9 billion PBMCs per donor. Broad study findings and their caveats: Pairwise subsampling led to the expectation that sequencing depth would affect the degree of clonotype sharing among donors. Larger estimated clonotype richness was generally found for naive subsets than for memory subsets. Sampling was limited to blood, and TCR repertoires in tissue likely differ from TCR repertoires in blood. Sharing across a few donors was observed for around 5% of naive CD4, 3.5% of naive CD8, 2% to 2.5% of memory CD4, and around 0.4% of memory CD8 clonotypes. Even with the large sequencing depth, rarefaction of the sorted-subset datasets indicated that sequencing was incomplete. Because the study included only a small number of donors, the genetic and exposure-history diversity represented was limited. Higher generation probabilities were observed for clonotypes shared by all four sorted-subset donors than for non-shared clonotypes.

The donors were healthy, HIV-negative adults who had no recently reported acute infections or vaccinations. Only Caucasian adults living in Nashville, Tennessee, USA were represented among the donors. Magnetic negative selection was used to enrich CD4+ T cells, after which naive cells were positively selected on CD45RA and the negative fraction became the memory subset. Blood was obtained by leukapheresis, after which PBMCs were separated by Ficoll-Histopaque density gradient centrifugation and cryopreserved in liquid nitrogen vapor phase. Analytical flow cytometry was used to check the purity and quantity of every magnetically sorted T cell population. Genomic DNA was isolated from each sorted fraction and quantified by UV absorbance on a Nanodrop 2000c. TCR CDR3 regions were amplified from genomic DNA by multiplex PCR using the deep immunoSEQ assay. Extracted genomic DNA from each cell subset was spread evenly across all wells of several immunoSEQ 96-well plates, with each plate serving as a replicate. Each replicate PCR for sorted subsets received about 200 ng genomic DNA, equal to about 30,000 T cell genomes. Purified libraries were measured with a Qubit 3.0 fluorometer, size-checked on a Bioanalyzer 2100, and measured again with the KAPA Library Quantification kit. A separate single-read 150-cycle Illumina NextSeq 550 flow cell was used to sequence each immunoSEQ 96-well plate. In the original analysis: Because the immunoSEQ output held only junctional sequences and lacked quality scores, the filtering could not match the filtering applied to full-length reads. Sequences were annotated with PyIR, a Python wrapper for IgBLAST v1.9, and V/J genes and CDR3 were assigned using IMGT germline references. Reads with weak V/J assignments (E-value above 1e-6), missing CDR3, stop codons, out-of-frame junctions, or ambiguous translated residues were removed. V3J clonotypes were defined as sequences sharing the same inferred V gene, J gene, and CDR3 amino acid sequence. Percentage overlap between repertoires was calculated by dividing the number of shared unique clonotypes by the size of the smaller repertoire. RTK rarefaction, the Chao1 estimator, and Recon v2.1 estimates of unobserved clonotypes were used to assess repertoire richness. Generation probabilities for all TCRbeta clonotypes obtained by the gDNA method from a handful of donors were computed using OLGA. TCRdb obtained this table from immuneACCESS and retained in-frame rearrangements with V and J assigned. These tables miss some clones; where compared with another copy, unresolved V genes account for less than half of the shortfall, and the remainder is unexplained. The V and J calls and clone size come from that table; D and trimming were worked out from the DNA. The sample table holds a few million clones, of which 85% to 95% were seen once. Of the sample, under 0.45% is held by the ten largest clones.

Sequences SGHVS (CDR1) and FQNEAQ (CDR2) are obtained from the germline V gene. The CDR3 runs 15 residues from the cysteine to the phenylalanine. Solely the CDR3 DNA is kept, with 45 bases framed from the first base. On this clone itself: The antigen it binds to is not known. The junction departs from the called germline gene at one end, perhaps through a read error.

This sequence was found in a man aged 18 to 29 in good health. Some clones in this sample may be carry-over from other donors' samples. The sequence is built from TRBV7-8 and TRBJ2-1, with TRBD2 identical over 7 junction bases. Sequencing was carried out using naive CD4+ T cells from PBMCs. The cell subset or site label, read with the paper, signifies: CD45RA+ positively selected. The DNA is as follows: TGTGCCAGCAGCTTGTTTAGTCAGTTTCAAGCGGGGTGGGTCTTC. It translates as CASSLFSQFQAGWVF.